This TCR beta chain was sequenced during a study of Graves' ophthalmopathy and Graves' hyperthyroidism (dated 2018 in TCRdb). Background on the whole study: Peripheral blood was collected at initial diagnosis, prior to any treatment. Following sample collection, hyperthyroidism patients were given methimazole at a starting dose of 30 mg daily, and ophthalmopathy patients were given high-dose intravenous methylprednisolone. An independent validation cohort comprised under 20 hyperthyroidism patients and around 16 patients who later progressed from hyperthyroidism to ophthalmopathy. To explore V-J signatures distinguishing ophthalmopathy from hyperthyroidism, a discovery set of about a hundred patients (roughly 45 ophthalmopathy, some 57 stable hyperthyroidism) was enrolled. In total, some 140 blood samples were TCR-sequenced: approximately 42 ophthalmopathy, 80 or so hyperthyroidism and about 17 hyperthyroidism-to-ophthalmopathy patients. T-cell repertoires of thyroid tissue and blood were compared in six or seven hyperthyroidism patients. The study used TCR beta repertoire signatures to distinguish Graves' ophthalmopathy from Graves' hyperthyroidism and to predict progression to ophthalmopathy. Points the paper makes about the study in general: No statistical method was used to predetermine the sample size, and group allocation was not hidden from the investigators. Most of the expanded thyroid clonotypes with a frequency above 0.001 were also detected in blood, and it was suggested that the thyroid immune response may be reflected by blood repertoires. In validation, the model predicted ophthalmopathy progression with less than 71% sensitivity and approximately 78% specificity; roughly 12 predicted patients were CT-confirmed with GO in a median of approximately six months. In cross-validation, the 13-signature model distinguished ophthalmopathy from stable hyperthyroidism with about 88% sensitivity and almost 83% specificity, and in the test set the corresponding values were about 80% and 75%.

Patients with ophthalmopathy had moderately to severely active disease, with a Clinical Activity Score of 3 or more, a NOSPECS grade of 4 or more, and a disease duration of less than 3 months. Patients with other autoimmune diseases, uncontrolled infections, pregnancy or lactation were excluded. Diagnosis was based on clinical symptoms, serum thyroxine, TRAb, thyroid ultrasound and orbital computed tomography. Using Ficoll-Paque density gradient centrifugation, PBMCs were isolated from about 10 ml of fresh peripheral blood. Total RNA was extracted with Trizol reagent and quality-checked on an Agilent 2100 Bioanalyzer. The germline V gene encodes CDR1 SGHRS and CDR2 YFSETQ. The CDR3 spans 18 residues, from the cysteine through the phenylalanine. CDR3 DNA only is kept here, 54 bases in frame from base 1. Relative to germline, V is 0 bases shorter and J is 3 bases shorter, with 22 bases between their ends.

For repertoire sequencing, the TCR beta CDR3 regions were amplified from RNA transcripts. A first-round RT-PCR used HTBI primers with the Qiagen OneStep RT-PCR kit, followed by a second-round multiplex PCR, size selection and purification. Libraries were sequenced paired-end with 100 bp reads on an Illumina HiSeq2000. As for the authors' bioinformatics: SOAPnuke was used for read processing, and reads with adapters, uncalled bases, a mean Phred below 15, or no exact constant-primer or identifier match were discarded. COPE v1.2.5 was used to merge high-quality paired reads. Each unique nucleotide sequence was defined as a clonotype, and clonotypes were aligned to IMGT TRB V, D and J references with MiTCR v1.1. The analysis was limited to V-J combinations with a frequency above 0.0001, which together covered 99.2% of repertoires. For each V-J combination, a TCR clonal expansion and chaos score was defined as the ratio of F50 clonal expansion to chaos observed in the TCRdist matrix. Features were reduced by Welch's t-statistics and random forest to over 10 V-J combinations, which fed a naive Bayes classifier. The similarity between thyroid and blood repertoires was quantified using the Morisita-Horn index. Through fastp at Q25 and MiXCR, TCRdb rebuilt clones from the public reads, retaining in-frame beta chains. Every distinct CDR3 protein forms one entry, paired with its most common genes and DNA. The V and J calls were determined by TCRdb, not by the authors. A total of 40,000 to 45,000 distinct CDR3 sequences appear in this sample, 40% to 65% of them only once. In total, the top ten clones hold around 18% of the sample.

This clonotype was observed at least ten times. This receptor's antigen is unknown. Per-nucleotide qualities are absent, and no much larger clonotype sits a single base away. Source material: peripheral blood. In this chain, TRBV5-1 is recombined with TRBJ2-7, with a tentative D gene TRBD2 over 6 matching bases. This receptor was taken from an adult man with Graves' ophthalmopathy. The DNA is TGCGCCAGCAGCTTGGCCCCCAGGCGGGACCATCTTAGCTACGAGCAGTACTTC. Its protein product is CASSLAPRRDHLSYEQYF.